The 16 T cell receptor beta chains below were found in one sample sequenced in a study of cytomegalovirus exposure and HLA in healthy donors. The PCR used 60 Vbeta and 13 Jbeta primers. TCRdb's table, derived via immunoSEQ multiplex PCR, lists solely in-frame clones and lacks some. The sample has approximately 220,000 clones, over 60% seen once; the top ten hold 0.63%. Sequencing input: PBMCs. The receptors come from a man between 18 and 35 years old in good health and CMV-seronegative.

The chain uses TRBV6-5 and TRBJ1-5; possibly TRBD1 for D (5 bases). The CDR3 sequence is 15 residues long. The germline gives CDR1 MNHEY, CDR2 SVGAGI. V was shortened by 5 bases and J by 2 bases, with 13 bases between the two germline ends. The DNA of the CDR3 is TGTGCCAGCAGTACCTACGAACAGGGCAATCAGCCCCAGCATTTT. Protein: CASSTYEQGNQPQHF.

The chain links TRBV11-2 to TRBJ1-1; a weak D match, TRBD1 (6 bases). Germline V gene sequence: CDR1 SGHAT, CDR2 FQNNGV. V was clipped by 1 base and J by 1 base, with 13 bases between them. The CDR3 has 16 residues. The CDR3 here is CASSLGGRGANTEAFF. CDR3 DNA sequence: TGTGCCAGCAGCTTAGGGGGGCGAGGGGCGAACACTGAAGCTTTCTTT.

This rearrangement joins TRBV6-5 to TRBJ2-4; TRBD2 matches 9 bases. The V and J ends lost 5 bases and 8 bases, in that order; junction bases with no gene match: 7. CDR3 size: 14 residues. Germline V gives CDR1 MNHEY, CDR2 SVGAGI. CDR3 coding DNA: TGTGCCAGCAGTCAAAGCGGGAGGACGCACATTCAGTACTTC. Protein sequence: CASSQSGRTHIQYF.

This chain joins TRBV5-1 and TRBJ2-3; 12 bases match TRBD2. The CDR3 contains 17 residues. The junction had 7 bases not matched to a gene; V was cut back by 3 bases and J by 2 bases. Germline V gives CDR1 SGHRS, CDR2 YFSETQ. CDR3 protein: CASSSTLAGGPTDTQYF. As DNA, the CDR3 is TGCGCCAGCAGCTCCACCCTAGCGGGAGGGCCCACAGATACGCAGTATTTT.

The J gene is TRBJ1-2, the V gene TRBV6-1; D is perhaps TRBD1 (5 bases). The V and J ends lost 6 bases and 2 bases respectively, with 13 bases between them. Germline loops: CDR1 MNHNS, CDR2 SASEGT. There are 14 residues in the CDR3. Here the CDR3 reads CASRAGHLNYGYTF. In DNA, the CDR3 is TGTGCCAGCAGGGCCGGACATCTCAACTATGGCTACACCTTC.

This chain uses TRBV5-1 with TRBJ2-1, with 12 bases fitting TRBD2. The V gene's germline CDR1 is SGHRS and CDR2 YFSETQ. Trimming took 7 bases from V and 3 from J; bases not matched to a gene: 8. The CDR3 contains 16 residues. The CDR3 nucleotides read TGCGCCAGCGGACCATTACTAGCGGGAGGCTACAATGAGCAGTTCTTC. This encodes CASGPLLAGGYNEQFF.

The chain carries TRBV10-3 and TRBJ2-1; the match to TRBD1 covers 7 bases. Per the germline V gene, CDR1 is ENHRY and CDR2 is SYGVKD. This CDR3 is built from 16 residues. V was clipped by 6 bases and J by 3 bases; unmatched bases: 11. The CDR3 sequence is CAISTLTGDNYNEQFF. For the CDR3, the DNA is TGTGCCATCAGCACGCTTACAGGGGATAACTACAATGAGCAGTTCTTC.

In the case of this clone: Distinct nucleotide sequences in the sample also encode this CDR3. The V and J genes are TRBV7-9 and TRBJ1-2; D is possibly TRBD1 (6 bases). V lost 5 bases, J lost 5 bases, and 12 bases lay in between. This CDR3 has 13 amino acids. Germline values: CDR1 SEHNR, CDR2 FQNEAQ (reference sequence). As DNA, the CDR3 is TGTGCCAGCAGCCCAGGACAGTTTTATGGCTACACCTTC. Its translation: CASSPGQFYGYTF.

The genes are TRBV27 and TRBJ2-1; D perhaps matches TRBD2 (6 bases). Trimming stripped 6 bases from V and 8 bases from J, with 29 bases between. Germline lookup yields CDR1 MNHEY and CDR2 SMNVEV (reference sequence). The CDR3 consists of 18 residues. CDR3 in amino acids: CASSQTPGYRERRDEQFF. The DNA of the CDR3 is TGTGCCAGCAGCCAGACTCCGGGCTACCGGGAAAGGAGGGATGAGCAGTTCTTC.

CDR3 in DNA: TGTGCCATCAGTGAAGTTCCCAGGGTCCCAGACTACGAGCAGTACTTC. It translates to CAISEVPRVPDYEQYF. This chain connects TRBV10-3 to TRBJ2-7, with D possibly being TRBD1 (5 bases). CDR1 and CDR2 from the germline V gene are ENHRY and SYGVKD. The CDR3 runs to 16 residues. Deletions cut 3 bases from V and 3 bases from J, with 18 bases between.

This clone was counted between two and nine times. J is TRBJ2-5 and V is TRBV5-4, with 10 positions matching TRBD1. With the DNA end fitting TRBJ2-7 better, the J assignment may be wrong. CDR1 is SGHNT and CDR2 is YYREEE in the germline V gene (reference sequence). The CDR3 is 14 residues long. The CDR3 DNA reads TGTGCCAGCAGCAGGGACAGGGGCTCGTACGAGCAGTACTTC. This encodes CASSRDRGSYEQYF.

With respect to this clone: Mismatch with germline at one junction end may stem from a read error. The V and J genes are TRBV7-9 and TRBJ2-1; TRBD2 matches 10 bases. Germline-derived CDR1 and CDR2 are SEHNR and FQNEAQ (reference sequence). The CDR3 has 16 residues. CDR3: CSSSLQAGGRDNEQFF. The CDR3 region has the DNA TGTTCCAGCAGCTTACAAGCGGGAGGGCGAGACAATGAGCAGTTCTTC.

This chain connects TRBV5-1 to TRBJ2-1; TRBD2 aligns across 11 bases. The CDR3 consists of 18 residues. Germline values: CDR1 SGHRS, CDR2 YFSETQ. V shed 3 bases, J shed 9 bases, and the junction held 17 bases outside the gene matches. CDR3 bases: TGCGCCAGCAGCTCCTTATCGACTAGCGGGACTCTCGGGGGTGAGCAGTTCTTC. Protein product: CASSSLSTSGTLGGEQFF.

Notes on this clone: Sequence at one end of the junction differs from germline and may be a read error. V usage is TRBV7-7 and J usage is TRBJ2-7; 9 bases agree with TRBD2. The V gene's germline CDR1 is SSHAT and CDR2 FNYEAQ (reference sequence). There are 13 residues in the CDR3. The CDR3 DNA sequence: TGTGCTAGCAGCGATAAACTAGCGGGTGAGCAGTACTTC. This encodes CASSDKLAGEQYF.

There are a few counts of this clone. The rearrangement joins TRBV2 to TRBJ2-1; 9 bases are shared with TRBD2. Germline CDR1 reads SNHLY; CDR2 reads FYNNEI. The CDR3 loop spans 14 amino acids. V shed 7 bases, J shed 7 bases, and the junction held 8 bases outside the gene matches. CDR3 sequence reads: CASTKREEWNEQFF. CDR3 DNA sequence: TGTGCCAGCACCAAGCGGGAGGAATGGAATGAGCAGTTCTTC.

The rearrangement links TRBV5-4 to TRBJ2-1; weak D call: TRBD2 (5 bases). CDR3 length: 12 residues. CDR1 SGHNT and CDR2 YYREEE come from the germline V gene (reference sequence). Between the trimmed V and J ends, which lost 4 bases and 3 bases, there was a span of 5 bases. CDR3 sequence (DNA): TGTGCCAGCAGCCGGGACTACAATGAGCAGTTCTTC. Its translation is CASSRDYNEQFF.